One TCR beta chain is described in this entry. The data were taken from a study of blood T cell repertoires in COVID-19. The overall study: The origin of the acute and convalescent COVID-19 samples was the United States, Italy and Spain. Sources were T cells, B-cell-depleted T cells, or PBMCs; the material itself was cDNA or gDNA.

CDR3 length: 13 residues. V was cut by 0 bases and J by 10 bases, with 13 bases left in between. CDR1 is SGHRS, CDR2 YFSETQ, per germline. Data came from immunoSEQ multiplex PCR; TCRdb stores just in-frame clones and leaves some out. Among more than 300,000 clones, about four fifths were seen once, and the ten largest hold approximately 5%. The specimen sequenced was PBMCs or T cells enriched from blood (not recorded which). The source of this sequence is a woman aged 50 to 60 who had recovered from COVID-19. V and J are TRBV5-1 and TRBJ1-1, with D unclear. The CDR3 DNA sequence: TGCGCCAGCAGCTTGGGGGAGTTGGGGAGAGCTTTCTTT. As protein: CASSLGELGRAFF.